This T cell receptor beta chain was found in a study of T cell clones after liver transplantation. Overall study: Liver transplant recipients had immunosuppression withdrawal attempted within 2 years. A pre-transplant mixed lymphocyte reaction with TCRbeta sequencing defined graft-donor-reactive clones followed in post-transplant blood. Apart from a few HCV-positive recipients, transplants were for non-autoimmune, non-viral reasons.

V was pared by 0 bases and J by 4 bases, with 5 bases of the junction left unmatched. Germline values: CDR1 SGHRS, CDR2 YFSETQ. There are 15 residues in the CDR3. Notes on the study in general: The donor-reactive repertoire was only partly measurable in a couple of subjects, lacking donor cells.

TCRdb keeps only in-frame clones here, not all; method: immunoSEQ multiplex PCR. The sample lists around 100,000 clones, around four fifths occurring once. About this clone itself: The antigen remains undetermined.

J is TRBJ2-3 and V is TRBV5-1; 7 nucleotides match TRBD2. Sequencing used CD4+ T cells from blood, obtained around 44 months after liver transplant. This clonotype was sampled from a human patient who received a liver transplant. Some T cells may trace back to the graft donor. The DNA for the CDR3 is TGCGCCAGCAGCTTGGAGCGCGCGGGGGCAGATACGCAGTATTTT. It is translated as CASSLERAGADTQYF.